This T cell receptor beta chain was found in a study of STAT5B mutations in CD4+ large granular lymphocyte leukemia. Overall study findings and caveats: Over 20% of private leukemic clonotypes occurred rarely in other patients' non-leukemic repertoires. Compared with healthy controls (2/35), patient top clones favored TRBV06 (8/27).

V dropped 5 bases and J dropped 1 base, with 11 bases sitting between them. CDR3 length equals 13 residues. Germline-derived CDR1 and CDR2 are SQVTM and ANQGSEA. Profiled with immunoSEQ multiplex PCR; TCRdb holds only in-frame clones, not every one. The table has 30,000 to 40,000 clones, less than 85% seen once. This clone was observed a few times. Its antigen remains unidentified. V gene TRBV29-1 combines with J gene TRBJ1-1, with D maybe TRBD1 (6 bases). This sequence originates from a human donor in good health. The sequencing sample was made of CD4+ T cells from blood buffy coats. CDR3: CSVSGAKNTEAFF. Here the CDR3 DNA reads TGCAGCGTTTCAGGGGCCAAGAACACTGAAGCTTTCTTT. The full variable domain, with the rest looked up from reference TRBV29-1 and TRBJ1-1, is SAVISQKPSRDICQRGTSLTIQCQVDSQVTMMFWYRQQPGQSLTLIATANQGSEATYESGFVIDKFPISRPNLTFSTLTVSNMSPEDSSIYLCSVSGAKNTEAFFGQGTRLTVV.